The T cell receptor beta chain under discussion was sequenced for a study of cytomegalovirus exposure and HLA in healthy donors. Profiled with immunoSEQ multiplex PCR; TCRdb holds only in-frame clones, not every one. The table includes about 130,000 clones, around 92% detected once. Trimming cost V 6 bases and J 2 bases; bases outside gene matches: 4. CDR1 is SNHLY, CDR2 FYNNEI, per germline. This CDR3 is 14 amino acids long. The sequencing input was PBMCs. The rearrangement joins TRBV2 to TRBJ2-1; 7 positions match TRBD1. This TCR came from a man under 40 in good health and CMV-seronegative. The CDR3 here is CASSKGQPYNEQFF. The CDR3 DNA reads TGTGCCAGCAGCAAGGGACAGCCCTACAATGAGCAGTTCTTC.